This entry lists 20 T cell receptor beta chains sequenced from one sample in a study of a mutant IDH1 vaccine in newly diagnosed glioma. Data came from immunoSEQ multiplex PCR; TCRdb stores just in-frame clones and leaves some out. The sample records about 46,000 clones, 85% to 95% being singletons. Noted time point: week 35, safety follow-up. Vaccine doses each comprised 300 ug of mutant IDH1 20-mer peptide, with topical imiquimod. Their antigen targets remain unknown. Source: PBMCs, taken from a glioma patient whose treatment included an IDH1 peptide vaccine. These receptors were obtained from a man between 45 and 60 years old with glioma.

The sample holds one count of this clone. The chain links TRBV7-8 to TRBJ2-3; D not resolved. The V gene's germline CDR1 is SGHVS and CDR2 FQNEAQ. Trimming removed 7 bases from V and 3 bases from J, with 5 bases in between. This CDR3 spans 11 amino acids. CDR3 sequence: CASTLTDTQYF. DNA of the CDR3: TGTGCCAGCACCTTGACAGATACGCAGTATTTT.

This chain joins TRBV5-6 and TRBJ2-7, with 9 bases fitting TRBD1. The V gene's germline CDR1 is SGHDT and CDR2 YYEEEE. V dropped 3 bases and J dropped 3; count of bases not matched to a gene: 4. The CDR3 is 14 amino acids. Here the CDR3 DNA reads TGTGCCAGCAGCTCTGGGACAGGGAACTACGAGCAGTACTTC. Encoded protein: CASSSGTGNYEQYF. Looking up the rest from reference TRBV5-6 and TRBJ2-7 gives the full variable domain: DAGVTQSPTHLIKTRGQQVTLRCSPKSGHDTVSWYQQALGQGPQFIFQYYEEEERQRGNFPDRFSGHQFPNYSSELNVNALLLGDSALYLCASSSGTGNYEQYFGPGTRLTVT.

This rearrangement joins TRBV6-1 to TRBJ2-3, with 11 bases that match TRBD2. Germline values: CDR1 MNHNS, CDR2 SASEGT. The CDR3 totals 15 residues. V lost 1 base, J lost 6 bases, and 3 bases stayed unmatched. In DNA, the CDR3 is TGTGCCAGCAGTGAAGTAGCGGGAGGGCAGGATACGCAGTATTTT. Amino acids: CASSEVAGGQDTQYF.

The chain joins TRBV18 to TRBJ2-3, with D unresolved. This CDR3 contains 14 residues. Germline-derived CDR1 and CDR2 are KGHSH and LQKENI. Trimming cost V 2 bases and J 6 bases, with 12 bases left between them. CDR3 loop: CASSPAVGKDTQYF. CDR3 sequence (DNA): TGTGCCAGCTCACCAGCGGTAGGGAAGGATACGCAGTATTTT. Full variable domain (missing parts from reference TRBV18 and TRBJ2-3): NAGVMQNPRHLVRRRGQEARLRCSPMKGHSHVYWYRQLPEEGLKFMVYLQKENIIDESGMPKERFSAEFPKEGPSILRIQQVVRGDSAAYFCASSPAVGKDTQYFGPGTRLTVL.

The rearrangement uses TRBV7-8 and TRBJ2-7, with a weak D call TRBD1 (6 bases). Trimming left V 7 bases short and J 6 bases short, with 19 bases between. Germline V gene lookup returns CDR1 SGHVS and CDR2 FQNEAQ. This CDR3 spans 14 amino acids. For the CDR3, the DNA is TGTGCCAGCACTCTCCAGGGGTTTTCGTCCGAGCAGTACTTC. Amino acids: CASTLQGFSSEQYF.

The chain employs TRBV25-1 and TRBJ1-1; D unclear. V was trimmed by 3 bases and J by 2 bases, leaving 10 bases between them. The CDR3 has 14 residues. Per germline, CDR1 MGHDK and CDR2 SYGVNS. The DNA of the CDR3 is TGTGCCAGCAGTGACGAACTCTTAAACACTGAAGCTTTCTTT. Encoded protein: CASSDELLNTEAFF.

This clone appeared a single time. At one end the junction does not follow the germline gene, possibly because of a read error. The chain carries TRBV27 and TRBJ2-7; no clear D gene. This CDR3 region has 14 residues. The germline V gene encodes CDR1 MNHEY and CDR2 SMNVEV (reference sequence). This chain's CDR3 is CASSLSESPYEQYF. As DNA, the CDR3 is TGTGCCAGTAGTTTATCGGAAAGTCCCTACGAGCAGTACTTC.

The chain is built from TRBV9 and TRBJ1-6; 7 nucleotides match TRBD1. The CDR3 contains 15 residues. V shed 4 bases and J 9 bases; nucleotides not matched to a gene: 10. Germline assignment: CDR1 SGDLS and CDR2 YYNGEE. Here the CDR3 reads CASSSRGTEVSPLHF. CDR3 coding DNA: TGTGCCAGCAGCTCTAGAGGGACAGAGGTTTCACCCCTCCACTTT.

V and J are TRBV28 and TRBJ2-3, with D possibly called TRBD1 or TRBD2 (6 bases each). Trimming shortened V by 5 bases and J by 6 bases, and 15 bases separated the two germline ends. Germline V CDR1 and CDR2: MDHEN, SYDVKM. The CDR3 spans 14 residues. CDR3 nucleotides: TGTGCCAGCAGTCTTACCGGGGGCTGGGATACGCAGTATTTT. It specifies CASSLTGGWDTQYF.

The chain carries TRBV7-9 and TRBJ1-2, with TRBD1 identical over 10 bases. This CDR3 is 14 amino acids long. J lost 5 bases, V lost 6 bases, and 6 bases had no gene match. The germline gives CDR1 SEHNR, CDR2 FQNEAQ (reference sequence). Here the CDR3 reads CASSRPGQGYGYTF. CDR3 nucleotide sequence: TGTGCCAGCAGTCGACCGGGACAGGGGTATGGCTACACCTTC.

This rearrangement joins TRBV7-2 to TRBJ2-3; TRBD2 matches at 10 bases. With V trimmed by 4 bases and J by 3 bases, 10 bases remained unmatched. Germline CDR1 and CDR2: SGHTA and FQGNSA. The CDR3 has 17 residues. Written as DNA, the CDR3 is TGTGCCAGCAGCTCGTCCCCCAGCGGGGGGGCGACAGATACGCAGTATTTT. It encodes CASSSSPSGGATDTQYF.

This chain joins TRBV6-5 and TRBJ1-1; D is unresolved. CDR1 is MNHEY, CDR2 SVGAGI, per germline. The CDR3 totals 14 residues. Trimming took off 2 bases at V and 1 base at J, with 8 bases between the two ends. The CDR3: CASSYGRKNTEAFF. The CDR3, as DNA: TGTGCCAGCAGTTACGGTCGAAAGAACACTGAAGCTTTCTTT.

This rearrangement joins TRBV6-1 to TRBJ2-7, with 10 bases aligning to TRBD1. The CDR3 is 15 amino acids. V shed 2 bases, J shed 5 bases, and the junction held 6 bases outside the gene matches. Germline assignment: CDR1 MNHNS and CDR2 SASEGT. CDR3 in DNA: TGTGCCAGCAGTGAATGGGGACAGGGGAGCGACGAGCAGTACTTC. This codes for CASSEWGQGSDEQYF.

J is TRBJ1-1 and V is TRBV19, with D possibly TRBD1 on 5 matching bases. Trimming removed 7 bases at V and 0 bases at J, with 27 bases between. The CDR3 is 19 residues long. Germline CDR1 reads LNHDA; CDR2 reads SQIVND (reference sequence). The DNA for the CDR3 is TGTGCCAGTAACGCGCCCCAGGGAAACCGCCCACCAATGAACACTGAAGCTTTCTTT. As protein: CASNAPQGNRPPMNTEAFF.

The rearrangement links TRBV29-1 to TRBJ1-1; D not certain. This CDR3 contains 16 residues. Per germline, CDR1 SQVTM and CDR2 ANQGSEA. The V and J ends lost 4 bases and 7 bases respectively, with 25 bases between them. DNA for the CDR3: TGCAGCGTTGTCGGAGGGAGCGCGGGCCTCACCTTTGAAGCTTTCTTT. Its translation is CSVVGGSAGLTFEAFF. The whole variable domain, filled in from reference TRBV29-1 and TRBJ1-1, reads SAVISQKPSRDICQRGTSLTIQCQVDSQVTMMFWYRQQPGQSLTLIATANQGSEATYESGFVIDKFPISRPNLTFSTLTVSNMSPEDSSIYLCSVVGGSAGLTFEAFFGQGTRLTVV.

This clone was seen only a few times. The gene calls are TRBV7-8 and TRBJ2-5; no firm D call. Trimming cost V 1 base and J 6 bases, with 0 bases left between them. This CDR3 has 10 amino acids. Germline assignment: CDR1 SGHVS and CDR2 FQNEAQ. The CDR3 DNA is TGTGCCAGCAGCTTAGAGACCCAGTACTTC. Protein: CASSLETQYF.

The chain uses TRBV5-8 and TRBJ1-6; D perhaps matches TRBD1 (5 bases). Germline CDR1 SGHTS, CDR2 YDEGEE. V shed 2 bases and J shed 5 bases, with 17 bases lying between them. CDR3 length: 17 residues. Here the CDR3 reads CASSLGWRGLNNSPLHF. CDR3 DNA sequence: TGTGCCAGCAGCTTAGGGTGGAGGGGCCTAAATAATTCACCCCTCCACTTT.

The genes are TRBV5-4 and TRBJ2-5, with a weak D call TRBD2 (6 bases). The germline V gene has CDR1 SGHNT and CDR2 YYREEE (reference sequence). V dropped 0 bases and J dropped 5 bases, with 14 bases sitting between them. The CDR3 has 15 amino acids. CDR3 loop: CASSLEGGHWETQYF. The CDR3 bases are TGTGCCAGCAGCTTGGAAGGAGGGCACTGGGAGACCCAGTACTTC.

The chain combines TRBV7-2 with TRBJ1-6; D gene uncertain. This CDR3 has 14 residues. Between the trimmed V and J ends, which lost 8 bases and 3 bases, there was a span of 11 bases. CDR1 and CDR2 (germline): SGHTA, FQGNSA. For the CDR3, the DNA is TGTGCCAGCTCTCCCCGGGGCTATAATTCACCCCTCCACTTT. Its translation: CASSPRGYNSPLHF.

This chain connects TRBV5-1 to TRBJ2-3; 12 bases map to TRBD2. CDR1 is SGHRS and CDR2 is YFSETQ in the germline V gene. The trim removed 4 bases at V and 1 base at J, leaving 4 bases unmatched. This CDR3 spans 16 amino acids. The CDR3 bases are TGCGCCAGCAGCGGGGGACTAGCGGGTGGCACAGATACGCAGTATTTT. Translated, it gives CASSGGLAGGTDTQYF.